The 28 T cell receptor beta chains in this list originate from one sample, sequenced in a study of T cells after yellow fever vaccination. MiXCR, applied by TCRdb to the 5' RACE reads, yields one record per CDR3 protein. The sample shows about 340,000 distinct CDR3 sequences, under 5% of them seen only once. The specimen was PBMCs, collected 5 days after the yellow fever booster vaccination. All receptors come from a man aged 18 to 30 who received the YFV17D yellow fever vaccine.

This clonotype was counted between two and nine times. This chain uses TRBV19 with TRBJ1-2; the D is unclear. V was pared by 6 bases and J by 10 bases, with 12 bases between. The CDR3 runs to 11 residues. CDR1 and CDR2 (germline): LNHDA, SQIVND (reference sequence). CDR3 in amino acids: CASSEAWDYTF. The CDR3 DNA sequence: TGTGCCAGTAGCGAGGCCTGGGACTACACCTTC.

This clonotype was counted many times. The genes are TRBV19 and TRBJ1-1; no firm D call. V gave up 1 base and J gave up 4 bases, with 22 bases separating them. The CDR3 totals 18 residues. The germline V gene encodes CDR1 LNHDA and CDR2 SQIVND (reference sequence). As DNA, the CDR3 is TGTGCCAGTAGTATAGCCCCTATAAGACGAACTCGAAGCACTGAAGCTTTCTTT. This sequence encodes CASSIAPIRRTRSTEAFF. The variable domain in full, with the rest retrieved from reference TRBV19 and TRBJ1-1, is DGGITQSPKYLFRKEGQNVTLSCEQNLNHDAMYWYRQDPGQGLRLIYYSQIVNDFQKGDIAEGYSVSREKKESFPLTVTSAQKNPTAFYLCASSIAPIRRTRSTEAFFGQGTRLTVV.

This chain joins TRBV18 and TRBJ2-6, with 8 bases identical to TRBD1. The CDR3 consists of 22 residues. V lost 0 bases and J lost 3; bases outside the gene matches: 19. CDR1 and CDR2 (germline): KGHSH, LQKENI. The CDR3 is CASSPPEGATGATTHGANVLTF. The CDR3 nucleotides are TGTGCCAGCTCACCACCTGAGGGGGCGACAGGGGCAACCACCCATGGGGCCAACGTCCTGACTTTC.

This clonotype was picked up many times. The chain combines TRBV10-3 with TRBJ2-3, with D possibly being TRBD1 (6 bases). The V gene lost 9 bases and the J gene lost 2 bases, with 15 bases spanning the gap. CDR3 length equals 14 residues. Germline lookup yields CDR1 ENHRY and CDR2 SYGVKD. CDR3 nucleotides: TGTGCCATTAGGACAGCTGTCCTCACAGATACGCAGTATTTT. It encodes CAIRTAVLTDTQYF.

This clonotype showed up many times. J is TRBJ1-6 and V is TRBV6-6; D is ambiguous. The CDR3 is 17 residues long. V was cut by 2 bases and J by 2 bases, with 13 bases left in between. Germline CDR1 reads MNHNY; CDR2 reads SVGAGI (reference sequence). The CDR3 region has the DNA TGTGCCAGCAGTTACGCCCCGGCTAGGGCCTATAATTCACCCCTCCACTTT. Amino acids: CASSYAPARAYNSPLHF.

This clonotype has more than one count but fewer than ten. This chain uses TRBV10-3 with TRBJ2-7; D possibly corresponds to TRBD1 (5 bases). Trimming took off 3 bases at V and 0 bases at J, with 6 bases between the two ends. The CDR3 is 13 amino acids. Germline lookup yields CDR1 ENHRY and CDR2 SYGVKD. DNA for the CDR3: TGTGCCATCAGTGAAGACAGCTCCTACGAGCAGTACGTC. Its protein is CAISEDSSYEQYV.

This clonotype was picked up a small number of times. The DNA of the CDR3 is TGCAGTTCCTTTCGGGACGGCAGGGTCCGCGATGAGCAGTTCTTC. Its protein product is CSSFRDGRVRDEQFF. The chain combines TRBV20-1 with TRBJ2-1; D could derive from TRBD1 or TRBD2 (5 bases each). The CDR3 runs to 15 residues. V gave up 8 bases and J gave up 8 bases, with 25 bases separating them. The V gene's germline CDR1 is DFQATT and CDR2 SNEGSKA (reference sequence).

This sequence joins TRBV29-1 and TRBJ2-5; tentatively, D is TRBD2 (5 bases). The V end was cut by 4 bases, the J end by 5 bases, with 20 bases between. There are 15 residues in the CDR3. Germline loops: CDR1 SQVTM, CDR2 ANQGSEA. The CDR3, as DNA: TGCAGCGTTGCTTGGACCGGGGAGACGTTGGAGACCCAGTACTTC. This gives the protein CSVAWTGETLETQYF.

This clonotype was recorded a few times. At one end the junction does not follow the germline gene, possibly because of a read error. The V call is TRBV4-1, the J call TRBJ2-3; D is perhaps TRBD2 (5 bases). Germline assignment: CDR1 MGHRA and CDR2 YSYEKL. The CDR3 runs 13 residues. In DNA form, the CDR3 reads TGCGCCAGCACCCAACCCGGGGTTTTGACGCAGTATTTT. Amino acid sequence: CASTQPGVLTQYF.

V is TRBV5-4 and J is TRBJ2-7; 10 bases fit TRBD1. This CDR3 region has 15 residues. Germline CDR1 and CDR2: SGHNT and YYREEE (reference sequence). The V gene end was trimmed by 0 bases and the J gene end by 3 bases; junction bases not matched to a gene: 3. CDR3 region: CASSLGTGGLYEQYF. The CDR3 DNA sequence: TGTGCCAGCAGCTTGGGGACAGGGGGACTCTACGAGCAGTACTTC.

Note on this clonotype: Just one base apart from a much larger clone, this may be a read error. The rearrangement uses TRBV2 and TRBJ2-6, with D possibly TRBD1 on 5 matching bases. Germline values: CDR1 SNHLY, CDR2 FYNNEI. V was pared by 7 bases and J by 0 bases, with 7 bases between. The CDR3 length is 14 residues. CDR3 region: CASTRGSGANVLTF. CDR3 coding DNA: TGTGCCAGCACTAGGGGCTCTGGGGCCAACGTCCTGACTTTC.

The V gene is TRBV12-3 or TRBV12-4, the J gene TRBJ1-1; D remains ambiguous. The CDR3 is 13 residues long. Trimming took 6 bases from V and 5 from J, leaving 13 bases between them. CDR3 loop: CASRRGVPTEAFF. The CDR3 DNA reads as TGTGCCAGCAGGCGAGGAGTTCCGACTGAAGCTTTCTTT.

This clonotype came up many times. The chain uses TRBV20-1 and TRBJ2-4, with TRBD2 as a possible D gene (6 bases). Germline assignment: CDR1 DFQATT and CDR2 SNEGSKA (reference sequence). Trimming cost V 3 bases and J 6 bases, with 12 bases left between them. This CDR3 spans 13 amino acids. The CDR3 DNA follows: TGCAGTGCTAGTTCCCACGGGGGAAACATTCAGTACTTC. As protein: CSASSHGGNIQYF.

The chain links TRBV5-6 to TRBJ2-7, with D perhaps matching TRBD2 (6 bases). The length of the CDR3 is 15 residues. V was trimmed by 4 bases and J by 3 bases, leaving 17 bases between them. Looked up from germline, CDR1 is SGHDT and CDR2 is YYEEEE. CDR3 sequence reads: CASSLGAGPDYEQYV. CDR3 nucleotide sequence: TGTGCCAGCAGCCTGGGCGCGGGACCGGACTACGAGCAGTACGTC.

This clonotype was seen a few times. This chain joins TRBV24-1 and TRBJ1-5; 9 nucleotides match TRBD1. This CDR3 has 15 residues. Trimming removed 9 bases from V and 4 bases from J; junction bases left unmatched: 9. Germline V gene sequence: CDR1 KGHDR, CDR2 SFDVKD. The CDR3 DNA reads TGTGCCACCGGGGGGGGACAGGGAACGAATCAGCCCCAGCATTTT. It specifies CATGGGQGTNQPQHF.

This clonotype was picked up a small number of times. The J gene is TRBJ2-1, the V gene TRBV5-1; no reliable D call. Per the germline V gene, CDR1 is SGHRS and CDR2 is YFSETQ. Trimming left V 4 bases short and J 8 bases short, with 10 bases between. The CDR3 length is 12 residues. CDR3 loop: CASSRQSDEQFF. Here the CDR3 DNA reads TGCGCCAGCAGCAGACAAAGCGATGAGCAGTTCTTC.

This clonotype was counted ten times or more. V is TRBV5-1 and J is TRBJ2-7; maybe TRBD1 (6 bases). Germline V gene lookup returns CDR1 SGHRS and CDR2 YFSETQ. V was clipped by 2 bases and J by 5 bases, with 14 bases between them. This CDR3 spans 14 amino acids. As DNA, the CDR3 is TGCGCCAGCAGCTTTGTTGGGGGCCCCCACGAGCAGTACTTC. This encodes CASSFVGGPHEQYF.

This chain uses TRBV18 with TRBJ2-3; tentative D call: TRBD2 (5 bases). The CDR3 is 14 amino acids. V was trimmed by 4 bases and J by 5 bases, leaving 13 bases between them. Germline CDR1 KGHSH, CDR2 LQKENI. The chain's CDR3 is CASSLRGRVDTQYF. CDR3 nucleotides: TGTGCCAGCTCACTTCGAGGGCGCGTAGATACGCAGTATTTT. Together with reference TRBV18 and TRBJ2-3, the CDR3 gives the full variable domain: NAGVMQNPRHLVRRRGQEARLRCSPMKGHSHVYWYRQLPEEGLKFMVYLQKENIIDESGMPKERFSAEFPKEGPSILRIQQVVRGDSAAYFCASSLRGRVDTQYFGPGTRLTVL.

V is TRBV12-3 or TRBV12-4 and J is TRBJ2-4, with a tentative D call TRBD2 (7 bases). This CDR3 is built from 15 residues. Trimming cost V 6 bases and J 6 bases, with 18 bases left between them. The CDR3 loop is CASSPLKGGLNIQYF. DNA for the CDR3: TGTGCCAGCAGCCCTCTAAAGGGGGGGTTAAACATTCAGTACTTC.

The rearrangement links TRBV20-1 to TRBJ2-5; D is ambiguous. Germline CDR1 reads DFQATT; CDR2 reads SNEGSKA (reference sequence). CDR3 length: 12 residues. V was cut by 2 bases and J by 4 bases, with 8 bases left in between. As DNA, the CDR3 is TGCAGTGCTAGAAAAAAGAGAGAGACCCAGTACTTC. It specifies CSARKKRETQYF.

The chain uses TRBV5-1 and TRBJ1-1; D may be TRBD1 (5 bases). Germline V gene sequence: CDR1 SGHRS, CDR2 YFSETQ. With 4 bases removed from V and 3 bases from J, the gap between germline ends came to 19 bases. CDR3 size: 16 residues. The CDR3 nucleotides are TGCGCCAGCAGCGAAGGACACCGATCCTCAGACACTGAAGCTTTCTTT. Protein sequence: CASSEGHRSSDTEAFF.

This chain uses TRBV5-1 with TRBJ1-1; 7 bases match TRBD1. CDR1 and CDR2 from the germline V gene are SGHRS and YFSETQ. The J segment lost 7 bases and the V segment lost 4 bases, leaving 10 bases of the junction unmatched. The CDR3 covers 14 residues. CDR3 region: CASSKGQEGDEAFF. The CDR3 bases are TGCGCCAGCAGCAAAGGACAGGAGGGCGATGAAGCTTTCTTT. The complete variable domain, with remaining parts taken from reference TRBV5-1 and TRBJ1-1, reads KAGVTQTPRYLIKTRGQQVTLSCSPISGHRSVSWYQQTPGQGLQFLFEYFSETQRNKGNFPGRFSGRQFSNSRSEMNVSTLELGDSALYLCASSKGQEGDEAFFGQGTRLTVV.

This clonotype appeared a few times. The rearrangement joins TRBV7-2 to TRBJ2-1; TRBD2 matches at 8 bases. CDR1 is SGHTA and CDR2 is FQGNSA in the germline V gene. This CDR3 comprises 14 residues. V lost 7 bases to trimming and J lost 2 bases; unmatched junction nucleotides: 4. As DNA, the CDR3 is TGTGCCAGCACCTCGGGGGGGGCCTACAATGAGCAGTTCTTC. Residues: CASTSGGAYNEQFF.

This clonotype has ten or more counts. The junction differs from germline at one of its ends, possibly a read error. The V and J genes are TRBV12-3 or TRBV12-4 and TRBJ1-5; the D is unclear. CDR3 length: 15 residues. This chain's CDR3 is CASSFRVNGYHPQHF. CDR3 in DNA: TGTGCCAGCAGTTTTAGGGTTAATGGGTATCATCCCCAGCATTTT.

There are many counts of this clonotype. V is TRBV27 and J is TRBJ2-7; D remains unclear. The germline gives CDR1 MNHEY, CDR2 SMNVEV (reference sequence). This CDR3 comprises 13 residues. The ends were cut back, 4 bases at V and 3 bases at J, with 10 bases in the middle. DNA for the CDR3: TGTGCCAGCAGTTCGACTCGAAGCTACGAGCAGTACTTC. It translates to CASSSTRSYEQYF.

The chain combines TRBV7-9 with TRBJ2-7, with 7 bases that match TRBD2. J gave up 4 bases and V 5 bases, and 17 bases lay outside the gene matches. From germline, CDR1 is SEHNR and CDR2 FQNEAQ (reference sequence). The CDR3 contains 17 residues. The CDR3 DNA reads TGTGCCAGCAGCCCCCCCCCGCGCGGGGGTTGGTATTACGAGCAGTACGTC. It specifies CASSPPPRGGWYYEQYV.

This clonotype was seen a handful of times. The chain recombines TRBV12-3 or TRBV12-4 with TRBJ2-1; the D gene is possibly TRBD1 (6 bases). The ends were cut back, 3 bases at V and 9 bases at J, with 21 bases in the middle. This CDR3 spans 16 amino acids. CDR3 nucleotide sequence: TGTGCCAGCAGTTTGTTCGGACAGATAGGCGTCGGTGAGCAGTTCTTC. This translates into CASSLFGQIGVGEQFF.

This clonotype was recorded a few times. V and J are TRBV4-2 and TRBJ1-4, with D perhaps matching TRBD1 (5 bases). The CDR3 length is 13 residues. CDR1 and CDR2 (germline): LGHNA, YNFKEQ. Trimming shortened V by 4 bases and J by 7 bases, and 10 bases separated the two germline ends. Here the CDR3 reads CASSPDTSEKLFF. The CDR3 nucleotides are TGTGCCAGCAGCCCGGACACTTCTGAAAAACTGTTTTTT.